One sample yielded the 8 T cell receptor beta chains listed below, sequenced in a study of T cells after yellow fever vaccination. Each CDR3 protein is one row after TCRdb ran MiXCR on the 5' RACE reads. The sample lists some 500,000 distinct CDR3 sequences; about 13% were seen once. This specimen was PBMCs, taken on the day of the yellow fever booster vaccination. The receptors were gathered from a man aged 25-45 years who received the YFV17D yellow fever vaccine.

V and J are TRBV14 and TRBJ2-1; 8 positions match TRBD1. V trimming: 1 base; J trimming: 3 bases; junction bases outside the gene matches: 5. The length of the CDR3 is 16 residues. Germline values: CDR1 SGHDN, CDR2 FVKESK. The CDR3 DNA reads as TGTGCCAGCAGCCAAGCCCCCGGGACAGGCTACAATGAGCAGTTCTTC. Protein product: CASSQAPGTGYNEQFF.

The chain has TRBV7-3 and TRBJ2-3; D unresolved. Deletions cut 2 bases from V and 3 bases from J, with 9 bases between. The germline V gene encodes CDR1 SGHTA and CDR2 FQGTGA. The CDR3 runs 14 residues. As DNA, the CDR3 is TGTGCCAGCAGCTTAGGAAGTTGGACAGATACGCAGTATTTT. Its protein product is CASSLGSWTDTQYF.

This chain uses TRBV19 with TRBJ2-7; 7 positions match TRBD1. Unmatched junction bases numbered 5, after V lost 4 bases and J lost 2 bases. This CDR3 contains 14 residues. Per the germline V gene, CDR1 is LNHDA and CDR2 is SQIVND (reference sequence). The CDR3 protein is CASSKQGTTYEQYF. CDR3 bases: TGTGCCAGTAGTAAACAGGGGACCACCTACGAGCAGTACTTC.

The chain uses TRBV28 and TRBJ2-5; either TRBD1 or TRBD2 may supply D (5 bases each). Trimming took off 4 bases at V and 1 base at J, with 19 bases between the two ends. CDR3 length: 17 residues. In germline, CDR1 is MDHEN, CDR2 SYDVKM. CDR3 DNA: TGTGCCAGCAGTTCCCCTGGGCCAAGGGACGTCCAAGAGACCCAGTACTTC. It translates to CASSSPGPRDVQETQYF. Drawing the rest from reference TRBV28 and TRBJ2-5, the complete variable domain is DVKVTQSSRYLVKRTGEKVFLECVQDMDHENMFWYRQDPGLGLRLIYFSYDVKMKEKGDIPEGYSVSREKKERFSLILESASTNQTSMYLCASSSPGPRDVQETQYFGPGTRLLVL.

The V and J genes are TRBV5-4 and TRBJ2-3; 9 bases are shared with TRBD2. Germline V CDR1 and CDR2: SGHNT, YYREEE (reference sequence). Unmatched junction bases numbered 8, after V lost 2 bases and J lost 4 bases. CDR3 length equals 16 residues. CDR3 protein: CASSFSSGNVPDTQYF. The DNA of the CDR3 is TGTGCCAGCAGCTTTTCTAGCGGGAATGTACCAGATACGCAGTATTTT.

This clonotype was counted between two and nine times. The V and J genes are TRBV28 and TRBJ1-2; D ambiguous. CDR3 length equals 13 residues. Germline CDR1 and CDR2: MDHEN and SYDVKM. V lost 3 bases and J lost 4, with 9 bases in between. The CDR3 sequence is CASSLAVVYGYTF. CDR3 DNA: TGTGCCAGCAGTTTGGCAGTGGTCTATGGCTACACCTTC.

The chain combines TRBV6-5 with TRBJ1-4, with 9 bases that match TRBD1. The CDR3 is 12 residues long. V dropped 6 bases and J dropped 14; count of bases not matched to a gene: 7. Germline-derived CDR1 and CDR2 are MNHEY and SVGAGI. The CDR3 DNA sequence: TGTGCCAGCAGACCAGACAGGGGGAAGCTGTTTTTT. It codes for CASRPDRGKLFF.

The V and J genes are TRBV5-1 and TRBJ2-4, with TRBD2 matching over 7 bases. The V segment lost 0 bases and the J segment 1 base; nucleotides outside the gene matches: 4. This CDR3 has 16 amino acids. Germline V gene lookup returns CDR1 SGHRS and CDR2 YFSETQ. This chain's CDR3 is CASSLAVREAKNIQYF. CDR3 DNA: TGCGCCAGCAGCTTGGCCGTGCGGGAGGCCAAAAACATTCAGTACTTC.